Following are 21 T cell receptor beta chains from one sample sequenced in a study of blood T cells in healthy people across ages. A second roughly 7 to 11 cycle PCR used barcoded and J-beta primers. Each CDR3 protein is one row after TCRdb ran MiXCR on the 5' RACE reads. This repertoire shows 1.5 million or so distinct CDR3 sequences, around two fifths found once; its top ten account for 7% to 9.5%. Sequenced: blood. These receptors originate from a woman aged 18-35 years in good health.

J is TRBJ1-3 and V is TRBV12-3 or TRBV12-4, with D unclear. The CDR3 extends over 14 amino acids. Between the trimmed V and J ends, which lost 6 bases and 0 bases, there was a span of 9 bases. The CDR3 DNA reads TGTGCCAGCAGCCCATCAGCCTCTGGAAACACCATATATTTT. Encoded protein: CASSPSASGNTIYF.

This clonotype turned up a few times. This sequence joins TRBV6-1 and TRBJ1-6; D perhaps matches TRBD1 (6 bases). CDR3 size: 14 residues. The germline gives CDR1 MNHNS, CDR2 SASEGT. V was shortened by 5 bases and J by 9 bases, with 14 bases between the two germline ends. CDR3 coding DNA: TGTGCCAGCAGTTATGGCAGGGGCAGTTCACCCCTCCACTTT. Protein product: CASSYGRGSSPLHF.

This clonotype has a handful of counts. The rearrangement links TRBV5-6 to TRBJ1-2; possibly TRBD1 for D (5 bases). CDR1 and CDR2 (germline): SGHDT, YYEEEE. The CDR3 runs 15 residues. The V gene lost 4 bases and the J gene lost 2 bases, with 15 bases spanning the gap. The CDR3 sequence is CASSHQGIGNYGYTF. CDR3 in DNA: TGTGCCAGCAGCCACCAGGGAATTGGGAACTATGGCTACACCTTC.

This sequence joins TRBV12-3 or TRBV12-4 and TRBJ2-5; TRBD1 aligns across 9 bases. V was clipped by 4 bases and J by 11 bases; unmatched bases: 14. This CDR3 is built from 15 residues. Here the CDR3 DNA reads TGTGCCAGCAGTTCCCTCGTGACAGGGGGGCGTGAGCAGTACTTC. It is translated as CASSSLVTGGREQYF.

The chain joins TRBV10-3 to TRBJ1-1; D is perhaps TRBD1 (6 bases). CDR3 length: 13 amino acids. Germline CDR1 reads ENHRY; CDR2 reads SYGVKD. Between the trimmed V and J ends, which lost 6 bases and 4 bases, there was a span of 12 bases. This CDR3 reads CAIRDTGSTEAFF. DNA for the CDR3: TGTGCCATCAGGGACACAGGGTCCACTGAAGCTTTCTTT.

This clonotype came up a few times. The chain uses TRBV20-1 and TRBJ2-5; D gene uncertain. The CDR3 has 12 residues. The V and J ends lost 1 base and 12 bases respectively, with 15 bases between them. The V gene's germline CDR1 is DFQATT and CDR2 SNEGSKA (reference sequence). CDR3 sequence (DNA): TGCAGTGCTAGAGGGCTCGGCCCCGTTAAGTACTTC. Its protein product is CSARGLGPVKYF.

The chain joins TRBV25-1 to TRBJ1-2, with a tentative D call TRBD1 (5 bases). V lost 2 bases and J lost 5, with 24 bases in between. The germline V gene encodes CDR1 MGHDK and CDR2 SYGVNS. CDR3 length equals 18 residues. The CDR3 nucleotides are TGTGCCAGCAGTGAAGGGAAGACCGGGGGAGGAAGAAGATATGGCTACACCTTC. As protein: CASSEGKTGGGRRYGYTF.

This chain connects TRBV15 to TRBJ1-1, with D unclear. This CDR3 is 12 amino acids long. The V gene's germline CDR1 is LNHNV and CDR2 YYDKDF (reference sequence). V was pared by 4 bases and J by 4 bases, with 7 bases between. The DNA of the CDR3 is TGTGCCACCAGCAAAAAGGCCACTGAAGCTTTCTTT. This translates into CATSKKATEAFF.

As to this clonotype: It may be a read error: a sequence one base away is much more abundant. V usage is TRBV5-1 and J usage is TRBJ2-7; D is unclear. V was cut by 0 bases and J by 6 bases, with 7 bases left in between. This CDR3 is built from 12 residues. Per germline, CDR1 SGHRS and CDR2 YFSETQ. This chain's CDR3 is CASSLANCEQYF. DNA for the CDR3: TGCGCCAGCAGCTTGGCGAACTGCGAGCAGTACTTC.

This sequence joins TRBV20-1 and TRBJ2-7, with 9 positions matching TRBD2. Unmatched junction bases numbered 2, after V lost 3 bases and J lost 2 bases. The CDR3 contains 13 residues. The germline V gene has CDR1 DFQATT and CDR2 SNEGSKA (reference sequence). In DNA, the CDR3 is TGCAGTGCTAGGGCGGGAGGGGCCTACGAGCAGTACTTC. Protein product: CSARAGGAYEQYF.

V gene TRBV10-1 combines with J gene TRBJ2-5; D may be TRBD2 (6 bases). The V gene's germline CDR1 is WNHNN and CDR2 SYGVQD (reference sequence). CDR3 size: 14 residues. Trimming removed 6 bases from V and 1 base from J, with 12 bases in between. As DNA, the CDR3 is TGCGCCAGCAGCAAGGCTAGCGTCCAAGAGACCCAGTACTTC. Encoded protein: CASSKASVQETQYF.

The chain is built from TRBV6-1 and TRBJ2-3, with D perhaps given as TRBD1 or TRBD2 (6 bases each). Germline CDR1 MNHNS, CDR2 SASEGT. There are 18 residues in the CDR3. With 6 bases removed from V and 4 bases from J, the gap between germline ends came to 26 bases. The CDR3 loop reads CASSLTGRRGKIADTQYF. The CDR3 DNA reads TGTGCCAGCAGCCTAACCGGGCGGAGGGGGAAAATTGCAGATACGCAGTATTTT.

The chain carries TRBV6-1 and TRBJ2-1; 7 positions agree with TRBD1. This CDR3 comprises 15 residues. V lost 0 bases, J lost 10 bases, and 9 bases stayed unmatched. In germline, CDR1 is MNHNS, CDR2 SASEGT. CDR3 DNA sequence: TGTGCCAGCAGTGAAGCCGGACAGGCCTTCAGCGAGCAGTTCTTC. Protein sequence: CASSEAGQAFSEQFF.

V usage is TRBV11-1 and J usage is TRBJ2-1; TRBD2 might be the D (6 bases). This CDR3 is built from 14 residues. Germline assignment: CDR1 SGHAT and CDR2 FQDESV (reference sequence). Trimming removed 1 base at V and 12 bases at J, with 16 bases between. The CDR3 reads CASSLEVSGAGQFF. The CDR3 nucleotides read TGTGCCAGCAGCTTAGAGGTTTCGGGAGCCGGGCAGTTCTTC.

The rearrangement joins TRBV25-1 to TRBJ1-6; 8 nucleotides match TRBD1. Unmatched junction bases numbered 6, after V lost 4 bases and J lost 7 bases. The CDR3 consists of 15 residues. Germline CDR1 MGHDK, CDR2 SYGVNS. The chain's CDR3 is CASSGTRDRNSPLHF. CDR3 nucleotides: TGTGCCAGCAGTGGAACCCGGGACAGGAATTCACCCCTCCACTTT.

The sample holds a few counts of this clonotype. The chain combines TRBV28 with TRBJ2-7; D gene unclear. Germline CDR1 MDHEN, CDR2 SYDVKM. This CDR3 is built from 11 residues. Trimming took 7 bases from V and 1 from J, leaving 5 bases between them. DNA of the CDR3: TGTGCCAGCACGCAATCCTACGAGCAGTACTTC. Amino acid sequence: CASTQSYEQYF.

This chain joins TRBV5-4 and TRBJ2-3, with a possible D match to TRBD2 (5 bases). Trimming removed 7 bases from V and 3 bases from J, with 15 bases in between. This CDR3 has 14 amino acids. CDR1 and CDR2 from the germline V gene are SGHNT and YYREEE (reference sequence). This CDR3 is CASASGLPTDTQYF. Here the CDR3 DNA reads TGTGCCAGCGCTTCCGGACTCCCTACAGATACGCAGTATTTT.

This CDR3 is CSASMAGAEAFF. The CDR3 DNA is TGCAGTGCTTCCATGGCGGGCGCTGAAGCTTTCTTT. The chain employs TRBV20-1 and TRBJ1-1; D remains unclear. V was cut by 5 bases and J by 6 bases, with 13 bases left in between. CDR3 length: 12 residues. Germline assignment: CDR1 DFQATT and CDR2 SNEGSKA (reference sequence).

This sequence joins TRBV20-1 and TRBJ1-1, with D possibly being TRBD1 (5 bases). The V gene's germline CDR1 is DFQATT and CDR2 SNEGSKA (reference sequence). The CDR3 loop spans 13 amino acids. Deletions cut 1 base from V and 8 bases from J, with 14 bases between. Here the CDR3 DNA reads TGCAGTGCTAGAGGCGGACACCCGGGGGAAGCTTTCTTT. Its translation is CSARGGHPGEAFF.

This clonotype was seen only a few times. This sequence joins TRBV7-2 and TRBJ1-2; D possibly corresponds to TRBD1 (5 bases). The CDR3 sequence is 13 residues long. CDR1 is SGHTA and CDR2 is FQGNSA in the germline V gene. The CDR3 spells CSRERGGLSGYTF. Here the CDR3 DNA reads TGTTCCCGGGAGAGGGGAGGGCTAAGTGGCTACACCTTC.

The genes are TRBV7-9 and TRBJ1-3, with a possible D match to TRBD1 (5 bases). The CDR3 is made up of 15 amino acids. Germline loops: CDR1 SEHNR, CDR2 FQNEAQ (reference sequence). Trimming removed 8 bases from V and 0 bases from J, with 14 bases in between. The CDR3 is CASPSGTYSGNTIYF. The CDR3 DNA follows: TGTGCCAGCCCCTCCGGGACGTACTCTGGAAACACCATATATTTT. The variable domain in full, completed from reference TRBV7-9 and TRBJ1-3, reads DTGVSQNPRHKITKRGQNVTFRCDPISEHNRLYWYRQTLGQGPEFLTYFQNEAQLEKSRLLSDRFSAERPKGSFSTLEIQRTEQGDSAMYLCASPSGTYSGNTIYFGEGSWLTVV.